These T cell receptor beta chains were read from a single sample in a study of shared clonotypes between healthy human individuals. Repertoires were generated with immunoSEQ multiplex PCR, while TCRdb's copy carries only in-frame clones and drops some. The table lists a few hundred thousand clones, around 95% of them singletons, with roughly 0.1% in the top ten. The sample comprised naive CD8+ T cells sorted from blood. These receptors all come from a woman aged 25 to 45 in good health. CDR3s include the opening cysteine and the closing phenylalanine or tryptophan. A D gene is named only where the DNA matches it firmly. The size field is filled for only some rows; it gives once, few, many or a size class.

J gene | D gene | V gene | clone size | CDR3 protein | CDR3 DNA
TRBJ2-3 | - | TRBV7-9 | - | CASTNQRASTDTQYF | TGTGCCAGCACGAATCAGCGGGCCAGCACAGATACGCAGTATTTT
TRBJ2-7 | - | TRBV4-1 | - | CASSGTPSYEQYF | TGCGCCAGCAGCGGAACTCCTTCCTACGAGCAGTACTTC
TRBJ2-1 | - | TRBV28 | - | CASSIPWEDNEQFF | TGTGCCAGCAGTATACCTTGGGAGGACAATGAGCAGTTCTTC
TRBJ1-2 | TRBD1 | TRBV27 | - | CASSKKGQGDYGYTF | TGTGCCAGCAGTAAAAAGGGACAGGGGGACTATGGCTACACCTTC
TRBJ1-2 | - | TRBV2 | - | CASSEVDSTPNYGYTF | TGTGCCAGCAGTGAGGTGGACAGTACTCCTAACTATGGCTACACCTTC
TRBJ2-3 | - | TRBV25-1 | - | CASSGPGGTQYF | TGTGCCAGCAGTGGGCCCGGGGGTACGCAGTATTTT
TRBJ2-3 | - | TRBV28 | - | CASSLRENNTDTQYF | TGTGCCAGCAGTCTGAGGGAGAACAACACAGATACGCAGTATTTT
TRBJ2-2 | TRBD1 | TRBV13 | - | CASSSLPGQGAADTGELFF | TGTGCCAGCAGCTCCCTTCCGGGACAGGGGGCTGCGGACACCGGGGAGCTGTTTTTT
TRBJ1-1 | - | TRBV4-1 | few | CASSQDRFTEAFF | TGCGCCAGCAGCCAAGACAGGTTCACTGAAGCTTTCTTT
TRBJ2-2 | - | TRBV5-5 | once | CASSSTAGGGTGELFF | TGTGCCAGCAGCTCCACGGCCGGCGGTGGCACCGGGGAGCTGTTTTTT
TRBJ1-1 | - | TRBV6-4 | - | CASSDSFGSEAFF | TGTGCCAGCAGTGACTCGTTTGGGTCTGAAGCTTTCTTT
TRBJ2-7 | TRBD2 | TRBV7-2 | - | CASTLAGGSYEQYF | TGTGCCAGCACGCTAGCGGGAGGCTCCTACGAGCAGTACTTC
TRBJ2-7 | TRBD2 | TRBV27 | - | CASSLTGRAYEQYF | TGTGCCAGCAGTTTAACCGGGAGGGCCTACGAGCAGTACTTC
TRBJ2-7 | - | TRBV4-1 | - | CASSQERMSSYEQYF | TGCGCCAGCAGCCAAGAAAGGATGAGCTCCTACGAGCAGTACTTC
TRBJ2-1 | TRBD2 | TRBV7-9 | once | CASSQSGSQYNEQFF | TGTGCCAGCAGCCAGAGCGGGAGCCAGTACAATGAGCAGTTCTTC
TRBJ1-1 | - | TRBV5-8 | - | CASRSWVSGPGDTEAFF | TGTGCCAGCAGGTCTTGGGTCTCGGGCCCCGGGGACACTGAAGCTTTCTTT
TRBJ2-7 | TRBD2 | TRBV27 | - | CASSLSLADSYEQYF | TGTGCCAGCAGTTTATCCCTAGCGGATTCCTACGAGCAGTACTTC
TRBJ1-1 | - | TRBV6-1 | - | CASTTGKGNTEAFF | TGTGCCAGTACTACAGGGAAAGGGAACACTGAAGCTTTCTTT
TRBJ2-1 | - | TRBV9 | - | CASSVAVGSYNEQFF | TGTGCCAGCAGCGTAGCGGTTGGCTCCTACAATGAGCAGTTCTTC
TRBJ2-1 | TRBD2 | TRBV19 | - | CASTQLAGTWGEQFF | TGTGCCAGTACCCAGCTAGCGGGGACTTGGGGTGAGCAGTTCTTC
TRBJ1-1 | - | TRBV2 | once | CASGGPPMPPEAFF | TGTGCCAGCGGAGGCCCCCCGATGCCGCCTGAAGCTTTCTTT
TRBJ2-6 | - | TRBV7-9 | - | CASSLGDGGLSGANVLTF | TGTGCCAGCAGCTTAGGGGACGGGGGACTCTCTGGGGCCAACGTCCTGACTTTC
TRBJ2-7 | TRBD1 | TRBV28 | - | CASSFSAGGQGVHEQYF | TGTGCCAGCAGTTTCTCGGCAGGGGGACAGGGGGTGCACGAGCAGTACTTC
TRBJ1-5 | - | TRBV30 | - | CAWSVPGLNQPQHF | TGTGCCTGGAGTGTACCAGGGTTGAATCAGCCCCAGCATTTT
TRBJ1-3 | - | TRBV2 | - | CANAGTPGNTIYF | TGTGCCAACGCCGGGACACCCGGAAACACCATATATTTT
TRBJ1-2 | - | TRBV28 | - | CASSLFGEDYGYTF | TGTGCCAGCAGTTTGTTCGGGGAGGACTATGGCTACACCTTC
TRBJ2-1 | TRBD2 | TRBV27 | - | CASSWVSGTNEQFF | TGTGCCAGCAGTTGGGTTAGCGGGACCAATGAGCAGTTCTTC
TRBJ2-6 | - | TRBV9 | - | CASSVERISGANVLTF | TGTGCCAGCAGCGTAGAGCGGATCTCTGGGGCCAACGTCCTGACTTTC
TRBJ2-6 | - | TRBV11-2 | - | CASSLDPGAGANVLTF | TGTGCCAGCAGCTTAGATCCGGGCGCTGGGGCCAACGTCCTGACTTTC
TRBJ2-3 | - | TRBV28 | - | CASNAENTDTQYF | TGTGCCAGCAATGCGGAGAACACAGATACGCAGTATTTT
TRBJ2-7 | - | TRBV27 | - | CASSFGENYEQYF | TGTGCCAGCAGTTTTGGAGAGAACTACGAGCAGTACTTC
TRBJ2-7 | TRBD1 | TRBV6-1 | - | CASSGSDRGRIYEQYF | TGTGCCAGCAGTGGTTCAGACAGGGGGCGCATCTACGAGCAGTACTTC
TRBJ2-2 | TRBD2 | TRBV27 | - | CASSFVLAGSENTGELFF | TGTGCCAGCAGTTTCGTCCTAGCGGGAAGCGAAAACACCGGGGAGCTGTTTTTT
TRBJ2-3 | - | TRBV5-6 | - | CASSIFTDTQYF | TGTGCCAGCAGCATATTCACAGATACGCAGTATTTT
TRBJ2-7 | - | TRBV27 | - | CASSLSVFPLEQYF | TGTGCCAGCAGTTTATCCGTTTTTCCCCTCGAGCAGTACTTC
TRBJ2-1 | - | TRBV27 | - | CASRRWGAEQFF | TGTGCCAGCCGCCGTTGGGGTGCTGAGCAGTTCTTC
TRBJ1-2 | - | TRBV2 | - | CASSGTDFYGYTF | TGTGCCAGCAGTGGGACAGATTTCTATGGCTACACCTTC
TRBJ1-5 | - | TRBV19 | - | CASTDRWDIYSNQPQHF | TGTGCCAGTACCGATAGGTGGGACATTTATAGCAATCAGCCCCAGCATTTT
TRBJ1-2 | - | TRBV5-4 | - | CASSLAGGFGYGYTF | TGTGCCAGCAGCTTGGCCGGCGGGTTTGGCTATGGCTACACCTTC
TRBJ2-1 | - | TRBV27 | - | CASRWTRDNEQFF | TGTGCCAGCAGATGGACTCGTGACAATGAGCAGTTCTTC
TRBJ2-3 | TRBD2 | TRBV4-1 | - | CASSQGWGGEALGDTQYF | TGCGCCAGCAGCCAGGGTTGGGGAGGGGAAGCGTTAGGAGATACGCAGTATTTT
TRBJ2-7 | - | TRBV19 | - | CASSPYQASYEQYF | TGTGCCAGTAGTCCATACCAGGCGTCCTACGAGCAGTACTTC
TRBJ2-5 | - | TRBV5-4 | - | CASSLAQGKETQYF | TGTGCCAGCAGCTTGGCCCAGGGAAAAGAGACCCAGTACTTC
TRBJ2-1 | - | TRBV27 | - | CASSRNNNEQFF | TGTGCTTCTAGCCGGAACAACAATGAGCAGTTCTTC
TRBJ2-5 | TRBD2 | TRBV7-2 | once | CASSWRLAGDAQYF | TGTGCCAGCAGCTGGAGACTAGCGGGAGATGCCCAGTACTTC
TRBJ2-7 | - | TRBV2 | - | CASEKQGRPNEQYF | TGTGCCAGCGAGAAGCAGGGGCGCCCCAACGAGCAGTACTTC
TRBJ1-1 | - | TRBV27 | - | CASSSAGTAENAFF | TGTGCCAGCAGTTCCGCCGGGACGGCCGAAAACGCTTTCTTT
TRBJ1-1 | TRBD1 | TRBV6-5 | once | CASTPLTGSDAEAFF | TGTGCCAGCACCCCCCTGACAGGGTCTGACGCTGAAGCTTTCTTT
TRBJ2-5 | - | TRBV7-8 | - | CASSLRVQETQYF | TGTGCCAGCAGCTTACGGGTTCAAGAGACCCAGTACTTC
TRBJ2-7 | - | TRBV19 | - | CASSIIGSAYEQYF | TGTGCCAGTAGTATCATCGGGAGTGCGTACGAGCAGTACTTC
TRBJ2-7 | TRBD2 | TRBV4-1 | - | CASSQNTGGFYEQYF | TGCGCCAGCAGCCAAAATACGGGGGGTTTCTACGAGCAGTACTTC
TRBJ2-5 | TRBD1 | TRBV5-1 | - | CASSTMGQQETQYF | TGCGCCAGCAGCACGATGGGACAGCAAGAGACCCAGTACTTC
TRBJ2-7 | - | TRBV28 | - | CASRQDSGEQYF | TGTGCCAGCAGACAAGACTCGGGCGAGCAGTACTTC
TRBJ1-1 | - | TRBV29-1 | - | CSVYTPKDTEAFF | TGCAGCGTCTACACTCCCAAGGACACTGAAGCTTTCTTT
TRBJ2-7 | - | TRBV28 | - | CASWRSGSPYEQYF | TGTGCCAGCTGGAGGTCGGGGAGTCCCTACGAGCAGTACTTC
TRBJ2-7 | - | TRBV7-2 | - | CASSLARNHPPYEQYF | TGTGCCAGCAGCTTAGCCCGGAACCACCCCCCCTACGAGCAGTACTTC
TRBJ2-3 | - | TRBV4-1 | - | CASSQDSQGRRADTQYF | TGCGCCAGCAGCCAAGATTCCCAGGGGAGGAGGGCAGATACGCAGTATTTT